This T cell receptor (beta chain) was recovered during a study of OX40 agonist ivuxolimab in advanced cancers. Study-wide results and caveats: Researchers did not determine the expanded peripheral T cells' antigen specificity. Compared with others, partial responders at 0.1-3.0 mg/kg displayed clonal expansion among the lowest. More expanded clones were seen, on average, in CD8+ T cells than in CD4+.

V was pared by 2 bases and J by 4 bases, with 8 bases of the junction left unmatched. This CDR3 has 16 amino acids. Germline values: CDR1 MDHEN, CDR2 SYDVKM. A word on this clone: The antigen remains undetermined.

Profiled with immunoSEQ multiplex PCR; TCRdb holds only in-frame clones, not every one. The sample holds roughly 110,000 clones, around 93% seen once. Sequenced material: CD4+ or CD8+ T cells sorted from blood, taken in a trial of the OX40 agonist ivuxolimab. This TCR was recovered from an adult with an advanced solid tumor such as melanoma, head and neck, liver or kidney cancer. V usage is TRBV28 and J usage is TRBJ2-1, with 7 bases that match TRBD2. The CDR3 sequence: CASSLIGGSGYNEQFF. The CDR3 DNA reads as TGTGCCAGCAGTTTAATTGGCGGGAGTGGATACAATGAGCAGTTCTTC.